This T cell receptor beta chain comes out of a study of metastatic and nonmetastatic thyroid tumors. V lost 10 bases, J lost 6 bases, and 18 bases lay in between. The CDR3 runs to 13 residues. CDR1 MNHNS and CDR2 SASEGT come from the germline V gene. Every patient was untreated before thyroid surgery. This clone is labeled as medium-sized (0.01 to 0.1%). TCRdb redid the clone calls on the PCR reads using MiXCR. The table includes over 14,000 clones, about a quarter detected once. The receptor was isolated from a female donor with papillary thyroid cancer or a benign thyroid nodule (not recorded which). Some clones in this sample may be carry-over from other donors' samples. Sequences were obtained from tumor tissue. The V gene is TRBV6-1, the J gene TRBJ1-1; TRBD1 is a possible D gene (6 bases). The CDR3 DNA is TGTGCCATCAACCGGGACACGGTGGCTGAAGCTTTCTTT. Translated, it gives CAINRDTVAEAFF.